A single sample is the source of the 30 T cell receptor beta chains below, sequenced in a study of shared clonotypes between healthy human individuals. Profiled with immunoSEQ multiplex PCR; TCRdb holds only in-frame clones, not every one. This table has a few million clones, approximately 94% appearing once. The source material was naive CD4+ T cells sorted from blood. Subset here: CD45RA+ positively selected. Receptors originate from a man aged 18 to 29 in good health.

V gene TRBV7-9 combines with J gene TRBJ1-2; D unresolved. The CDR3 covers 13 residues. The germline V and J ends were trimmed by 5 bases and 5 bases, with 12 bases remaining between them. Germline values: CDR1 SEHNR, CDR2 FQNEAQ (reference sequence). The DNA of the CDR3 is TGTGCCAGCAGCCCCCGGGCCGATTATGGCTACACCTTC. Translation: CASSPRADYGYTF.

The V call is TRBV27, the J call TRBJ1-5; 12 positions match TRBD1. V dropped 6 bases and J dropped 7; count of bases not matched to a gene: 7. CDR1 and CDR2 from the germline V gene are MNHEY and SMNVEV (reference sequence). The CDR3 totals 15 residues. The CDR3 sequence is CASSGGTGGRQPQHF. DNA for the CDR3: TGTGCCAGCAGCGGGGGGACAGGGGGCAGACAGCCCCAGCATTTT.

This chain joins TRBV5-8 and TRBJ1-1; D not resolved. CDR1 and CDR2 from the germline V gene are SGHTS and YDEGEE. Trimming took off 4 bases at V and 0 bases at J, with 13 bases between the two ends. The CDR3 contains 15 residues. CDR3 in DNA: TGTGCCAGCAGCGCTCCGGGTGCCTTGAACACTGAAGCTTTCTTT. This sequence encodes CASSAPGALNTEAFF.

This rearrangement joins TRBV5-6 to TRBJ2-1; 9 bases fit TRBD1. The trim removed 4 bases at V and 4 bases at J, leaving 6 bases unmatched. In germline, CDR1 is SGHDT, CDR2 YYEEEE. The CDR3 contains 15 residues. CDR3 loop: CASSMGTGSYNEQFF. In DNA form, the CDR3 reads TGTGCCAGCAGCATGGGGACAGGGAGTTACAATGAGCAGTTCTTC.

The chain is built from TRBV9 and TRBJ2-4; 12 nucleotides agree with TRBD2. Looked up from germline, CDR1 is SGDLS and CDR2 is YYNGEE. V trimming: 3 bases; J trimming: 2 bases; junction bases outside the gene matches: 12. This CDR3 is 19 amino acids long. The DNA of the CDR3 is TGTGCCAGCAGCGGACTGACTAGCGGGAGTACCCTAACCAAAAACATTCAGTACTTC. Translated: CASSGLTSGSTLTKNIQYF. Based on the CDR3 plus reference TRBV9 and TRBJ2-4, the full variable domain is DSGVTQTPKHLITATGQRVTLRCSPRSGDLSVYWYQQSLDQGLQFLIQYYNGEERAKGNILERFSAQQFPDLHSELNLSSLELGDSALYFCASSGLTSGSTLTKNIQYFGAGTRLSVL.

The chain carries TRBV5-4 and TRBJ2-7, with TRBD1 matching 10 bases. Germline CDR1 and CDR2: SGHNT and YYREEE (reference sequence). CDR3 size: 15 residues. The junction had 13 bases not matched to a gene; V was cut back by 7 bases and J by 6 bases. CDR3 sequence reads: CASAFSGTGAREQYF. The CDR3 bases are TGTGCCAGCGCTTTTTCGGGGACAGGGGCCCGCGAGCAGTACTTC.

V and J are TRBV14 and TRBJ1-1, with D perhaps TRBD1 (5 bases). The length of the CDR3 is 14 residues. Trimming removed 0 bases from V and 4 bases from J, with 9 bases in between. CDR1 SGHDN and CDR2 FVKESK come from the germline V gene. CDR3: CASSQEGRVTEAFF. CDR3 nucleotides: TGTGCCAGCAGCCAAGAAGGCAGGGTCACTGAAGCTTTCTTT.

Of note for this clone: The sample holds other DNA sequences that translate to the same CDR3. The rearrangement links TRBV11-2 to TRBJ2-7; D unclear. The germline V gene encodes CDR1 SGHAT and CDR2 FQNNGV. Trimming took 3 bases from V and 4 from J, leaving 7 bases between them. The CDR3 runs 12 residues. The CDR3 spells CASSLLGYEQYF. CDR3 coding DNA: TGTGCCAGCAGCTTGCTAGGATACGAGCAGTACTTC.

The chain joins TRBV29-1 to TRBJ2-7, with 10 bases lining up with TRBD1. V lost 7 bases and J lost 7; bases outside the gene matches: 10. This CDR3 comprises 13 residues. CDR1 is SQVTM, CDR2 ANQGSEA, per germline. This chain's CDR3 is CSAVPGQGQEQYF. The CDR3 nucleotides are TGCAGCGCCGTTCCGGGACAGGGGCAGGAGCAGTACTTC.

This clone was observed a single time. This chain connects TRBV4-3 to TRBJ2-2; 11 bases agree with TRBD2. Germline trimming cut 0 bases from V and 10 bases from J; bases unmatched to any gene: 4. The CDR3 length is 15 residues. From germline, CDR1 is LGHNA and CDR2 YSLEER. The CDR3 reads CASSQDSGRAAELFF. The CDR3 DNA follows: TGCGCCAGCAGCCAAGATAGCGGGAGGGCCGCGGAGCTGTTTTTT.

CDR3 in amino acids: CASSAGTSTLYEQYF. CDR3 coding DNA: TGTGCCAGCAGCGCCGGGACTAGTACCCTCTACGAGCAGTACTTC. This sequence joins TRBV9 and TRBJ2-7, with 8 bases identical to TRBD2. The germline CDR1 and CDR2 sequences are SGDLS and YYNGEE. V shed 3 bases, J shed 3 bases, and the junction held 8 bases outside the gene matches. The CDR3 extends over 15 amino acids. The whole variable domain, remainder taken from reference TRBV9 and TRBJ2-7, is DSGVTQTPKHLITATGQRVTLRCSPRSGDLSVYWYQQSLDQGLQFLIQYYNGEERAKGNILERFSAQQFPDLHSELNLSSLELGDSALYFCASSAGTSTLYEQYFGPGTRLTVT.

A word on this clone: At the DNA level, this CDR3 is encoded by other sequences in the same sample as well. The chain is built from TRBV5-1 and TRBJ2-7, with TRBD1 matching 9 bases. The CDR3 totals 15 residues. The V segment lost 2 bases and the J segment 4 bases; nucleotides outside the gene matches: 7. CDR1 is SGHRS, CDR2 YFSETQ, per germline. For the CDR3, the DNA is TGCGCCAGCAGCTTACCGGGACAGGGCTCATACGAGCAGTACTTC. Its translation: CASSLPGQGSYEQYF.

The chain has TRBV27 and TRBJ2-1; D gene unclear. The CDR3 loop spans 10 amino acids. V lost 7 bases to trimming and J lost 16 bases, with 14 bases between them. The germline CDR1 and CDR2 sequences are MNHEY and SMNVEV (reference sequence). This chain's CDR3 is CASTRRSTFF. The CDR3 DNA reads as TGTGCCAGCACTAGGCGGAGTACTTTCTTC.

With respect to this clone: At the DNA level, this CDR3 is encoded by other sequences in the same sample as well. This chain joins TRBV7-2 and TRBJ2-7, with D possibly being TRBD2 (5 bases). Germline CDR1 reads SGHTA; CDR2 reads FQGNSA. The length of the CDR3 is 13 residues. V lost 4 bases and J 3 bases, leaving 10 bases between the germline ends. The CDR3: CASSSGLGYEQYF. In DNA, the CDR3 is TGTGCCAGCAGCTCCGGACTTGGCTACGAGCAGTACTTC.

Turning to this clone: This sample also contains other DNA sequences that code for the same CDR3. This rearrangement joins TRBV7-2 to TRBJ2-7; no firm D call. V was shortened by 1 base and J by 0 bases, with 10 bases between the two germline ends. This CDR3 has 15 residues. The germline CDR1 and CDR2 sequences are SGHTA and FQGNSA. CDR3 region: CASSLVPGSSYEQYF. The CDR3 bases are TGTGCCAGCAGCTTAGTCCCAGGTTCCTCCTACGAGCAGTACTTC.

The rearrangement links TRBV4-1 to TRBJ1-1; no reliable D call. The CDR3 runs to 16 residues. CDR1 and CDR2 (germline): MGHRA, YSYEKL. V lost 6 bases and J 1 base, leaving 18 bases between the germline ends. The CDR3 coding sequence is TGCGCCAGCAGGCCGAGGCAAGACTTACGGAACACTGAAGCTTTCTTT. Translation gives CASRPRQDLRNTEAFF.

V is TRBV30 and J is TRBJ2-7; TRBD2 might be the D (6 bases). V lost 0 bases to trimming and J lost 3 bases, with 12 bases between them. Germline values: CDR1 GTSNPN, CDR2 SVGIG (reference sequence). The CDR3 is 14 residues long. CDR3 in DNA: TGTGCCTGGAGTGTAGGAGGGAGTAACTACGAGCAGTACTTC. Its protein is CAWSVGGSNYEQYF.

This chain links TRBV7-9 with TRBJ1-1; D is ambiguous. V shed 5 bases and J shed 1 base, with 11 bases lying between them. The CDR3 sequence is 14 residues long. From germline, CDR1 is SEHNR and CDR2 FQNEAQ (reference sequence). The CDR3 sequence is CASSPPPQNTEAFF. The CDR3, as DNA: TGTGCCAGCAGCCCACCCCCACAGAACACTGAAGCTTTCTTT.

The chain employs TRBV29-1 and TRBJ1-1, with a tentative D call TRBD1 (5 bases). Between the trimmed V and J ends, which lost 5 bases and 1 base, there was a span of 11 bases. CDR1 SQVTM and CDR2 ANQGSEA come from the germline V gene. CDR3 length equals 13 residues. CDR3 sequence reads: CSVRSGTNTEAFF. Here the CDR3 DNA reads TGCAGCGTTAGGTCTGGGACGAACACTGAAGCTTTCTTT.

The rearrangement uses TRBV6-1 and TRBJ1-3; D gene ambiguous. The CDR3 is 13 amino acids. V lost 8 bases and J lost 0, with 8 bases in between. Germline values: CDR1 MNHNS, CDR2 SASEGT. The CDR3 reads CASSAISGNTIYF. The CDR3 DNA is TGTGCCAGCTCGGCTATCTCTGGAAACACCATATATTTT.

In the case of this clone: One end of the junction fails to match germline, which may point to a read error. This rearrangement joins TRBV7-7 to TRBJ1-5, with 7 bases that match TRBD1. Germline-derived CDR1 and CDR2 are SSHAT and FNYEAQ (reference sequence). The CDR3 loop spans 15 amino acids. CDR3 in amino acids: CASSRQDRYNQPQHF. As DNA, the CDR3 is TGTGCTAGCAGCCGTCAGGACAGGTATAATCAGCCCCAGCATTTT.

The chain uses TRBV11-2 and TRBJ2-7, with 7 bases fitting TRBD1. Germline V gives CDR1 SGHAT, CDR2 FQNNGV. J gave up 4 bases and V 5 bases, and 11 bases lay outside the gene matches. CDR3 length equals 15 residues. CDR3 protein: CASSRLQGSAYEQYF. For the CDR3, the DNA is TGTGCCAGCAGCAGATTACAGGGGAGCGCATACGAGCAGTACTTC.

For this clone: Other nucleotide sequences from this sample produce the same CDR3. The rearrangement uses TRBV28 and TRBJ1-6; 9 nucleotides agree with TRBD1. The CDR3 consists of 15 residues. V lost 5 bases, J lost 6 bases, and 5 bases stayed unmatched. Germline loops: CDR1 MDHEN, CDR2 SYDVKM. The CDR3 nucleotides read TGTGCCAGCAGTCCGCGGGACAGGGTTAATTCACCCCTCCACTTT. Encoded protein: CASSPRDRVNSPLHF.

The chain combines TRBV5-1 with TRBJ2-2; no reliable D call. Trimming pared 4 bases from V and 4 bases from J, leaving 5 bases between. Germline-derived CDR1 and CDR2 are SGHRS and YFSETQ. The CDR3 covers 12 residues. The CDR3 spells CASSGTTGELFF. CDR3 DNA: TGCGCCAGCAGCGGAACCACCGGGGAGCTGTTTTTT.

This clone showed up just once. In the same sample, other DNA sequences code for this CDR3. V and J are TRBV10-1 and TRBJ2-3; D is ambiguous. V was clipped by 0 bases and J by 6 bases, with 4 bases between them. Germline CDR1 and CDR2: WNHNN and SYGVQD (reference sequence). The CDR3 consists of 12 residues. CDR3 in amino acids: CASSESRDTQYF. In DNA, the CDR3 is TGCGCCAGCAGTGAGTCTAGGGATACGCAGTATTTT.

This clone has more than one count but fewer than ten. This chain uses TRBV2 with TRBJ1-6; 11 nucleotides match TRBD1. J gave up 9 bases and V 8 bases, and 9 bases lay outside the gene matches. This CDR3 has 15 amino acids. CDR1 is SNHLY and CDR2 is FYNNEI in the germline V gene. The chain's CDR3 is CASRETGQGVSPLHF. CDR3 DNA: TGTGCCAGCCGAGAGACGGGACAGGGGGTTTCACCCCTCCACTTT.

The chain combines TRBV7-9 with TRBJ2-3, with TRBD2 matching over 10 bases. V dropped 5 bases and J dropped 4; count of bases not matched to a gene: 6. CDR1 is SEHNR, CDR2 FQNEAQ, per germline (reference sequence). The CDR3 spans 15 residues. CDR3 residues: CASSLGLAVADTQYF. DNA for the CDR3: TGTGCCAGCAGCCTCGGACTAGCGGTGGCAGATACGCAGTATTTT.

The sample holds one count of this clone. The genes are TRBV5-1 and TRBJ2-7, with 8 bases fitting TRBD2. V gave up 4 bases and J gave up 0 bases; unmatched junction bases: 9. Germline V gives CDR1 SGHRS, CDR2 YFSETQ. The CDR3 runs to 16 residues. CDR3 DNA: TGCGCCAGCAGCCTCGTATCGAGCGGGAGCTCCTACGAGCAGTACTTC. Its translation: CASSLVSSGSSYEQYF.

Concerning this clone itself: The same CDR3 arises from other DNA sequences in this sample as well. The gene calls are TRBV4-2 and TRBJ1-3; TRBD1 might be the D (5 bases). CDR1 is LGHNA and CDR2 is YNFKEQ in the germline V gene. Trimming took 0 bases from V and 4 from J, leaving 10 bases between them. The CDR3 length is 15 residues. The CDR3 loop reads CASSQEGGAGNTIYF. CDR3 DNA sequence: TGTGCCAGCAGCCAAGAAGGAGGGGCCGGAAACACCATATATTTT.

V and J are TRBV28 and TRBJ2-1; D is unresolved. V dropped 6 bases and J dropped 8 bases, with 20 bases sitting between them. The CDR3 consists of 15 residues. CDR1 is MDHEN and CDR2 is SYDVKM in the germline V gene. The CDR3, as DNA: TGTGCCAGCAGCTTAAAGACCCCCCCCCGGGATGAGCAGTTCTTC. Its translation: CASSLKTPPRDEQFF.